What follows are 2 T cell receptor beta chains derived from one specimen sequenced in a study of blood T cell repertoires in COVID-19 (dated by TCRdb to about 2020). Receptors were amplified or captured by the immunoSEQ multiplex PCR assay. The source is immuneACCESS, and TCRdb retained only in-frame sequences with V and J called. Part of the clones is not carried over; for the studies checked, unresolved V genes explain less than half of this, and the remainder is unexplained. Counted in this sample were over 250,000 clones; 85% to 90% of them appeared once. The ten largest clones add up to about 0.99% of the sample. The material sequenced was peripheral blood. The receptors were sampled from a woman aged 40 to 55 who had recovered from COVID-19.

V and J are TRBV27 and TRBJ1-2, with a possible D match to TRBD1 (5 bases). The CDR3 spans 14 residues. Germline values: CDR1 MNHEY, CDR2 SMNVEV (reference sequence). V was clipped by 2 bases and J by 4 bases, with 11 bases between them. This CDR3 is CASSLRSGLYGYTF. In nucleotides, the CDR3 is TGTGCCAGCAGTTTAAGGTCAGGGCTCTATGGCTACACCTTC.

The chain combines TRBV19 with TRBJ2-1, with a possible D match to TRBD2 (5 bases). Trimming pared 6 bases from V and 2 bases from J, leaving 14 bases between. The V gene's germline CDR1 is LNHDA and CDR2 SQIVND (reference sequence). The CDR3 totals 15 residues. The CDR3 sequence is CASSPRGDAYNEQFF. In DNA, the CDR3 is TGTGCCAGTAGCCCCCGGGGAGACGCCTACAATGAGCAGTTCTTC.